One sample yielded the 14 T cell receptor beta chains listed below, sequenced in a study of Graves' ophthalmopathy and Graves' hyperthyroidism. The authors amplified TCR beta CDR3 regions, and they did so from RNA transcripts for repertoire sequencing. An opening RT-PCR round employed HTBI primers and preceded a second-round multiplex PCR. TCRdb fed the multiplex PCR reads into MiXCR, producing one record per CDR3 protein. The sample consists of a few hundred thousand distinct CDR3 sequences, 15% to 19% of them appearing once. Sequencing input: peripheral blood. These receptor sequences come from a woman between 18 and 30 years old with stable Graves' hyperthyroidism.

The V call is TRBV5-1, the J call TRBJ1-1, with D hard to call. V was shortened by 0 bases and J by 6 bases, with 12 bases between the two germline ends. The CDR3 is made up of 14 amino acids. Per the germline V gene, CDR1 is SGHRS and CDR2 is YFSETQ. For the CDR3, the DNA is TGCGCCAGCAGCTTGGGGCAGGTCGGCGCTGAAGCTTTCTTT. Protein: CASSLGQVGAEAFF. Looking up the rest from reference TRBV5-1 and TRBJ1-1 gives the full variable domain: KAGVTQTPRYLIKTRGQQVTLSCSPISGHRSVSWYQQTPGQGLQFLFEYFSETQRNKGNFPGRFSGRQFSNSRSEMNVSTLELGDSALYLCASSLGQVGAEAFFGQGTRLTVV.

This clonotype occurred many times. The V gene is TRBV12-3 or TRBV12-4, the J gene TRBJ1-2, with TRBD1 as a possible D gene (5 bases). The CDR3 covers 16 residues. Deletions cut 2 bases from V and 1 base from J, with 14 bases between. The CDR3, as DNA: TGTGCCAGCAGTTTACGGGGCCAGGATCATAACTATGGCTACACCTTC. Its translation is CASSLRGQDHNYGYTF.

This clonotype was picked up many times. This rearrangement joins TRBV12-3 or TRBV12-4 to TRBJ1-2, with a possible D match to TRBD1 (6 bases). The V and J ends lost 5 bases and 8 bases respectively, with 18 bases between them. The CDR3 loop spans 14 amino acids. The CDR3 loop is CASSLSGGWPGYTF. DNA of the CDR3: TGTGCCAGCAGTCTCTCCGGGGGCTGGCCCGGCTACACCTTC.

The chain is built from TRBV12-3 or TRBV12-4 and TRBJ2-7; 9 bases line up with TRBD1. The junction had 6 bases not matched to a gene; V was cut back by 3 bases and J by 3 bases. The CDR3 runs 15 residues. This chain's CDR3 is CASSFWDRDHYEQYF. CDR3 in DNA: TGTGCCAGCAGTTTCTGGGACAGGGATCACTACGAGCAGTACTTC.

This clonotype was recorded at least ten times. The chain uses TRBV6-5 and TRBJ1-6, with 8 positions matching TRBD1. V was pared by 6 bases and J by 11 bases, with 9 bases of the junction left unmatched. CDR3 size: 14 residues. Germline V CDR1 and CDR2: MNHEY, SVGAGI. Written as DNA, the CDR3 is TGTGCCAGCAGGATCGCAGGGGGCGCGCCACCCCTCCACTTT. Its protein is CASRIAGGAPPLHF.

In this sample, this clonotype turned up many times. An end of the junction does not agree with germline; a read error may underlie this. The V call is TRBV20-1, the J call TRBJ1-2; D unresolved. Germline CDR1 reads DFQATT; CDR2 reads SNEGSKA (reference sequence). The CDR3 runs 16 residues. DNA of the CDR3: TGCAGTGCTAGAGACCCCCAAGATGTGGGCCTCTATCGCTACACCTTC. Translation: CSARDPQDVGLYRYTF.

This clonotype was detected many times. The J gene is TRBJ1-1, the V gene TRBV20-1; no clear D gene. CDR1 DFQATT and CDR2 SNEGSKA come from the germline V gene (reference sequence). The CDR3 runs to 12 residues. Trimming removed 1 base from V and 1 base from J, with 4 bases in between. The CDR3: CSARAGNTEAFF. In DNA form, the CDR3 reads TGCAGTGCTAGAGCAGGGAACACTGAAGCTTTCTTT.

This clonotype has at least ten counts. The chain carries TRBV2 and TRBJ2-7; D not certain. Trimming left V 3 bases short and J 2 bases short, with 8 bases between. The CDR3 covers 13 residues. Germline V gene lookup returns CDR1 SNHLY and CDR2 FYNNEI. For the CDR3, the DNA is TGTGCCAGCAGTGAGGGGTATACCTACGAGCAGTACTTC. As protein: CASSEGYTYEQYF.

CDR3 loop: CASSEQYNSPLHF. CDR3 nucleotides: TGTGCCAGCAGTGAACAGTACAATTCACCCCTCCACTTT. The chain has TRBV2 and TRBJ1-6, with D unclear. CDR1 and CDR2 from the germline V gene are SNHLY and FYNNEI. The CDR3 consists of 13 residues. Trimming cost V 2 bases and J 7 bases, with 6 bases left between them.

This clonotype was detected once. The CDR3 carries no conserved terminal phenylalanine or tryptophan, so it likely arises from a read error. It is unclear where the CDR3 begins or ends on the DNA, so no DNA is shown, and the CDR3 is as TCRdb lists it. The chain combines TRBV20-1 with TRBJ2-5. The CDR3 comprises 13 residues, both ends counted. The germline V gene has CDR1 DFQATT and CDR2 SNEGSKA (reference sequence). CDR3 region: CSASLSRQETQDY.

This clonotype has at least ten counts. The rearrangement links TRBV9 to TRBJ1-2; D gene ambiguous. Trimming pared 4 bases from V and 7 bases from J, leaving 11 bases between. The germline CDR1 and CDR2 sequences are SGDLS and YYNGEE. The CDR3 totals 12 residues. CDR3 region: CASSSGEGGYTF. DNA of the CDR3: TGTGCCAGCAGCTCCGGGGAAGGTGGCTACACCTTC.

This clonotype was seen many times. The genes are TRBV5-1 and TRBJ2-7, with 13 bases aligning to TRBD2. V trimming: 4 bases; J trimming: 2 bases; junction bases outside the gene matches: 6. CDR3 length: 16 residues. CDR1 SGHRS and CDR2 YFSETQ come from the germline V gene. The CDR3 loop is CASSPGLAGSAYEQYF. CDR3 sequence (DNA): TGCGCCAGCAGCCCGGGACTAGCGGGGAGCGCCTACGAGCAGTACTTC.

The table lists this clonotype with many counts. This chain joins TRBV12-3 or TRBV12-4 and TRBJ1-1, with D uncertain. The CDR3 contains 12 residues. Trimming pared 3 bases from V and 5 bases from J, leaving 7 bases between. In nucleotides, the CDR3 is TGTGCCAGCAGTTTTGGCGCGACTGAAGCTTTCTTT. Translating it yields CASSFGATEAFF.

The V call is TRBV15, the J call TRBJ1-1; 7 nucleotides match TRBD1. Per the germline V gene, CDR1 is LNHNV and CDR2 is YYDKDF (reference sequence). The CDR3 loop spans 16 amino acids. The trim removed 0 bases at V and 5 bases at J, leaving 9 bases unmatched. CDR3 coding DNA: TGTGCCACCAGCAGAGATCCAGGACAGGCAGCAACTGAAGCTTTCTTT. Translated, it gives CATSRDPGQAATEAFF.